This T cell receptor beta chain was recovered during a study of blood T cells in healthy people across ages. The CDR3 has 15 residues. Germline V CDR1 and CDR2: MNHEY, SVGEGT. It was with a sample-barcoded 5' primer and a J-beta primer mix that a second PCR of roughly 6 to 12 cycles was run. TCRdb recomputed calls from the 5' RACE reads with MiXCR, one row per CDR3 protein. The sample comprises roughly 830,000 distinct CDR3 sequences, approximately 65% of which are singletons, and approximately 30% rests with the top ten. With respect to this clonotype: Its antigen is unidentified. The junction departs from the called germline gene at one end, perhaps through a read error.

Isolation recovered at least 6.5 million PBMCs from every sample. Study-wide results and limits: Older age coincided with a roughly linear decline in TCR beta diversity per million T cells. Diversity was higher, and naive CD4+ cells more numerous, in long-lived donors than in aged donors.

The chain has TRBV6-2 or TRBV6-3 and TRBJ1-3; 9 bases are a match to TRBD1. Input material: blood. This TCR came from a man aged 25-45 years in good health. The DNA of the CDR3 is TGTGCCCGCAGTCCTCGTGGGACAGGGGGAAACACCATATATTTT. This codes for CARSPRGTGGNTIYF.